These 29 T cell receptor beta chains were sequenced from one sample in a study of molecular identifiers for immune sequencing clone quantification listed by TCRdb under 2018. Library construction relied on PCR. For sequencing, a NextSeq 500 was employed. TCRdb reran the public reads through fastp at Q25 and MiXCR, keeping productive beta chains. Each entry merges the rows of one CDR3 protein and shows their most common DNA and genes. Present in this sample are roughly 630,000 distinct CDR3 sequences, 25% of which were seen just once. The ten most abundant clones make up 0.78% of the sample. Sequenced: naive CD8+ T cells from blood, with Jurkat cell RNA spiked in. Per the publication, the cell subset or site label means: FACS-sorted CD8+CD4-CCR7+CD45RA+ naive T cells. The receptors stem from a human donor in good health. Some libraries in this study had Jurkat cell RNA spiked in.

CDR3 amino acids: CASSNGTGGYNEQFF. The CDR3 nucleotides are TGTGCCAGCAGTAACGGGACAGGGGGATACAATGAGCAGTTCTTC. The chain recombines TRBV13 with TRBJ2-1; 11 nucleotides align to TRBD1. J gave up 4 bases and V 6 bases, and 5 bases lay outside the gene matches. This CDR3 contains 15 residues. CDR1 PRHDT and CDR2 FYEKMQ come from the germline V gene (reference sequence). Full variable domain (outside the CDR3, taken from reference TRBV13 and TRBJ2-1): AAGVIQSPRHLIKEKRETATLKCYPIPRHDTVYWYQQGPGQDPQFLISFYEKMQSDKGSIPDRFSAQQFSDYHSELNMSSLELGDSALYFCASSNGTGGYNEQFFGPGTRLTVL.

This clonotype was counted at least ten times. The gene calls are TRBV20-1 and TRBJ2-7, with a weak D call TRBD1 (5 bases). V was pared by 3 bases and J by 2 bases, with 17 bases between. The CDR3 is 15 amino acids. Germline CDR1 and CDR2: DFQATT and SNEGSKA (reference sequence). CDR3 protein: CSARTPGQGTYEQYF. The CDR3 DNA reads TGCAGTGCTAGGACCCCCGGGCAGGGAACCTACGAGCAGTACTTC.

The table lists this clonotype with many counts. The rearrangement links TRBV20-1 to TRBJ1-2; unclear D gene. Trimming took off 2 bases at V and 4 bases at J, with 14 bases between the two ends. There are 14 residues in the CDR3. The germline V gene has CDR1 DFQATT and CDR2 SNEGSKA (reference sequence). The chain's CDR3 is CSARSSDSGYGYTF. In DNA, the CDR3 is TGCAGTGCTAGATCTTCCGACTCAGGCTATGGCTACACCTTC.

The chain employs TRBV2 and TRBJ2-1, with D possibly TRBD2 on 5 matching bases. V lost 6 bases and J 0 bases, leaving 12 bases between the germline ends. CDR1 is SNHLY and CDR2 is FYNNEI in the germline V gene. The CDR3 is 15 residues long. This CDR3 reads CASSELGDSYNEQFF. CDR3 bases: TGTGCCAGCAGCGAACTAGGAGACTCCTACAATGAGCAGTTCTTC. The variable domain in full, with the rest retrieved from reference TRBV2 and TRBJ2-1, is EPEVTQTPSHQVTQMGQEVILRCVPISNHLYFYWYRQILGQKVEFLVSFYNNEISEKSEIFDDQFSVERPDGSNFTLKIRSTKLEDSAMYFCASSELGDSYNEQFFGPGTRLTVL.

In this sample, this clonotype turned up a few times. The genes are TRBV7-9 and TRBJ1-4; D is uncertain. With 1 base removed from V and 0 bases from J, the gap between germline ends came to 6 bases. This CDR3 has 15 residues. Germline V CDR1 and CDR2: SEHNR, FQNEAQ (reference sequence). The CDR3 DNA sequence: TGTGCCAGCAGCTTAGGGCCGGCAACTAATGAAAAACTGTTTTTT. Its protein product is CASSLGPATNEKLFF.

This clonotype occurred many times. The rearrangement uses TRBV29-1 and TRBJ2-3; 9 bases map to TRBD2. V lost 7 bases and J lost 4; bases outside the gene matches: 6. CDR3 size: 13 residues. Germline V lookup: CDR1 SQVTM, CDR2 ANQGSEA. The CDR3 DNA sequence: TGCAGCGATATAGCGGGAGTTGCAGATACGCAGTATTTT. Amino acid sequence: CSDIAGVADTQYF.

This clonotype was seen only once. J is TRBJ2-2 and V is TRBV3-1, with 11 nucleotides matching TRBD1. Germline V gives CDR1 LGHDT, CDR2 YNNKEL (reference sequence). The V segment lost 0 bases and the J segment 0 bases; nucleotides outside the gene matches: 15. CDR3 length: 22 residues. CDR3 protein: CASSQDWDRGFSAYTNTGELFF. In DNA form, the CDR3 reads TGTGCCAGCAGCCAAGATTGGGACAGGGGGTTCTCGGCTTACACGAACACCGGGGAGCTGTTTTTT.

About this clonotype itself: One base away lies a much larger clone, so this may be a sequencing read error. Written as DNA, the CDR3 is TGTGCCTGCAGCTCCCCCGCGAAGCGGGAGCGCACCGGGGAGCTGTTTTTT. The encoded protein is CACSSPAKRERTGELFF. The V and J genes are TRBV7-9 and TRBJ2-2, with TRBD2 matching 8 bases. Per the germline V gene, CDR1 is SEHNR and CDR2 is FQNEAQ (reference sequence). The CDR3 loop spans 17 amino acids.

Note on this clonotype: A single base separates this from a much larger clone, so it may be a read error. Given the absence of the conserved phenylalanine or tryptophan at the CDR3 end, a read error is likely. The chain recombines TRBV6-5 with TRBJ1-5; 9 nucleotides line up with TRBD1. Germline V CDR1 and CDR2: MNHEY, SVGAGI. The CDR3 extends over 15 amino acids. Trimming took 6 bases from V and 0 from J; bases not matched to a gene: 3. DNA of the CDR3: TGTGCCAGCAGACAGGGGGCATTTAGCAATCAGCCCCAGCATTCT. This encodes CASRQGAFSNQPQHS.

This clonotype was seen only a few times. This may be a read error, as it is one base from a much larger clone. This chain links TRBV19 with TRBJ1-5; TRBD1 might be the D (6 bases). The CDR3 extends over 15 amino acids. Per germline, CDR1 LNHDA and CDR2 SQIVND (reference sequence). The CDR3 here is CANSNMGAYNQPQHF. The CDR3 nucleotides are TGTGCCAATAGTAATATGGGGGCTTATAATCAGCCCCAGCATTTT.

The chain uses TRBV18 and TRBJ2-7; 9 nucleotides match TRBD1. Germline lookup yields CDR1 KGHSH and CDR2 LQKENI. The CDR3 is 13 amino acids. Trimming cost V 3 bases and J 9 bases; bases outside gene matches: 6. The CDR3 loop is CASSPDRGSGQYF. CDR3 nucleotides: TGTGCCAGCTCACCCGACAGGGGGTCCGGGCAGTACTTC.

Turning to this clonotype: Given the absence of the conserved phenylalanine or tryptophan at the CDR3 end, a read error is likely. The gene calls are TRBV7-9 and TRBJ2-5; 9 bases fit TRBD1. CDR1 is SEHNR and CDR2 is FQNEAQ in the germline V gene (reference sequence). This CDR3 has 16 amino acids. V shed 5 bases, J shed 3 bases, and the junction held 10 bases outside the gene matches. The CDR3 sequence: CASSTSGTGKKETQYL. The CDR3 nucleotides read TGTGCCAGCAGCACCTCCGGGACAGGGAAAAAAGAGACCCAGTACCTC.

The chain joins TRBV28 to TRBJ1-5, with TRBD1 matching over 7 bases. J lost 6 bases, V lost 6 bases, and 8 bases had no gene match. Per germline, CDR1 MDHEN and CDR2 SYDVKM. The CDR3 loop spans 14 amino acids. As DNA, the CDR3 is TGTGCCAGCAGCGGCCAGGGGGTAAGTCAGCCCCAGCATTTT. This translates into CASSGQGVSQPQHF.

This clonotype was counted between two and nine times. The chain recombines TRBV6-5 with TRBJ2-5; 10 positions agree with TRBD2. The germline V gene has CDR1 MNHEY and CDR2 SVGAGI. This CDR3 has 18 amino acids. J gave up 2 bases and V 0 bases, and 9 bases lay outside the gene matches. Here the CDR3 DNA reads TGTGCCAGCAGTTACTCGCCTAGCGGGGGAGAGGATCAAGAGACCCAGTACTTC. Translated: CASSYSPSGGEDQETQYF.

The gene calls are TRBV5-8 and TRBJ2-7; the D gene is possibly TRBD1 (6 bases). The V and J ends lost 7 bases and 6 bases respectively, with 8 bases between them. CDR3 length: 10 residues. Germline V gene sequence: CDR1 SGHTS, CDR2 YDEGEE. CDR3 sequence reads: CASPRGEQYF. DNA for the CDR3: TGTGCCAGCCCCAGGGGCGAGCAGTACTTC.

The V gene is TRBV19, the J gene TRBJ1-6, with 9 positions matching TRBD1. The CDR3 consists of 15 residues. From germline, CDR1 is LNHDA and CDR2 SQIVND (reference sequence). After removal of 10 bases from V and 7 bases from J, the junction contained 11 bases not matched to a gene. The CDR3 loop is CATNKGTGLNSPLHF. Written as DNA, the CDR3 is TGTGCCACTAATAAAGGGACAGGGTTAAATTCACCCCTCCACTTT.

This clonotype was observed many times. This chain connects TRBV5-1 to TRBJ2-5; D perhaps matches TRBD2 (7 bases). This CDR3 has 15 residues. With 6 bases removed from V and 4 bases from J, the gap between germline ends came to 19 bases. From germline, CDR1 is SGHRS and CDR2 YFSETQ. The CDR3 DNA reads as TGCGCCAGCACCCCGAGGGGGGGCGTGTCAGAGACCCAGTACTTC. This gives the protein CASTPRGGVSETQYF.

This clonotype was picked up many times. The chain uses TRBV30 and TRBJ2-7; D call uncertain. In germline, CDR1 is GTSNPN, CDR2 SVGIG (reference sequence). This CDR3 comprises 12 residues. Trimming stripped 2 bases from V and 7 bases from J, with 12 bases between. The CDR3 reads CAWSWGSGEQYF. In nucleotides, the CDR3 is TGTGCCTGGAGTTGGGGTTCTGGGGAGCAGTACTTC. Full variable domain (missing parts from reference TRBV30 and TRBJ2-7): SQTIHQWPATLVQPVGSPLSLECTVEGTSNPNLYWYRQAAGRGLQLLFYSVGIGQISSEVPQNLSASRPQDRQFILSSKKLLLSDSGFYLCAWSWGSGEQYFGPGTRLTVT.

Worth noting for this clonotype: It may be a read error: a sequence one base away is much more abundant. The chain is built from TRBV6-5 and TRBJ1-5; D ambiguous. Germline lookup yields CDR1 MNHEY and CDR2 SVGAGI. This CDR3 is 14 amino acids long. The CDR3 DNA is TGTGTCAGCAGTTACTCGTCCTTGGGGCAGCCCCAGCATTTT. It encodes CVSSYSSLGQPQHF.

V is TRBV6-6 and J is TRBJ2-4, with 7 bases fitting TRBD1. The V segment lost 6 bases and the J segment 7 bases; nucleotides outside the gene matches: 15. The CDR3 extends over 16 amino acids. CDR1 and CDR2 (germline): MNHNY, SVGAGI (reference sequence). Written as DNA, the CDR3 is TGTGCCAGCAGCGTGGTCGCCCCAGGGGGTAAGAACATTCAGTACTTC. Translated, it gives CASSVVAPGGKNIQYF.

This clonotype came up a few times. This rearrangement joins TRBV20-1 to TRBJ2-1; D possibly corresponds to TRBD2 (5 bases). Germline lookup yields CDR1 DFQATT and CDR2 SNEGSKA (reference sequence). The CDR3 has 14 residues. Trimming pared 1 base from V and 2 bases from J, leaving 9 bases between. The CDR3: CSARAGSPYNEQFF. The CDR3 DNA reads as TGCAGTGCTAGAGCGGGATCCCCCTACAATGAGCAGTTCTTC.

This clonotype was recorded many times. J is TRBJ1-1 and V is TRBV4-1, with D unclear. The CDR3 is 13 amino acids. Germline V lookup: CDR1 MGHRA, CDR2 YSYEKL. The V end was cut by 4 bases, the J end by 6 bases, with 12 bases between. CDR3 in amino acids: CASSPQEFSEAFF. The CDR3 DNA follows: TGCGCCAGCAGCCCTCAGGAATTTTCTGAAGCTTTCTTT.

The genes are TRBV6-2 or TRBV6-3 and TRBJ2-6; TRBD1 is a possible D gene (6 bases). The V gene lost 0 bases and the J gene lost 2 bases, with 11 bases spanning the gap. The CDR3 runs 17 residues. Germline loops: CDR1 MNHEY, CDR2 SVGEGT. The CDR3: CASSYSRTEAGANVLTF. Here the CDR3 DNA reads TGTGCCAGCAGTTACTCCCGGACAGAGGCTGGGGCCAACGTCCTGACTTTC.

At least ten counts were recorded for this clonotype. The chain employs TRBV29-1 and TRBJ2-7, with a tentative D call TRBD2 (6 bases). The CDR3 is 16 residues long. CDR1 is SQVTM and CDR2 is ANQGSEA in the germline V gene. The ends were cut back, 0 bases at V and 2 bases at J, with 17 bases in the middle. CDR3 sequence: CSVEDGGNSRPYEQYF. DNA of the CDR3: TGCAGCGTTGAAGATGGGGGGAACAGCCGACCCTACGAGCAGTACTTC.

The rearrangement links TRBV7-9 to TRBJ2-5; no reliable D call. Germline V gene sequence: CDR1 SEHNR, CDR2 FQNEAQ (reference sequence). The CDR3 sequence is 14 residues long. Trimming took off 3 bases at V and 1 base at J, with 9 bases between the two ends. The CDR3 protein is CASSFEKSQETQYF. CDR3 sequence (DNA): TGTGCCAGCAGCTTTGAGAAATCCCAAGAGACCCAGTACTTC.

This clonotype was seen repeatedly, ten times or more. The chain is built from TRBV7-9 and TRBJ2-7; unclear D gene. Germline loops: CDR1 SEHNR, CDR2 FQNEAQ (reference sequence). The CDR3 consists of 12 residues. Trimming pared 5 bases from V and 7 bases from J, leaving 12 bases between. For the CDR3, the DNA is TGTGCCAGCAGCCCGAAGACGTGGGAGCAGTACTTC. Residues: CASSPKTWEQYF. The full variable domain, rest sourced from reference TRBV7-9 and TRBJ2-7, is DTGVSQNPRHKITKRGQNVTFRCDPISEHNRLYWYRQTLGQGPEFLTYFQNEAQLEKSRLLSDRFSAERPKGSFSTLEIQRTEQGDSAMYLCASSPKTWEQYFGPGTRLTVT.

This clonotype came up a few times. This rearrangement joins TRBV20-1 to TRBJ2-1, with 9 bases identical to TRBD2. J gave up 10 bases and V 1 base, and 8 bases lay outside the gene matches. The germline V gene encodes CDR1 DFQATT and CDR2 SNEGSKA (reference sequence). CDR3 length equals 14 residues. The CDR3 is CSARGVAGVGEQFF. For the CDR3, the DNA is TGCAGTGCTAGAGGCGTAGCGGGAGTAGGGGAGCAGTTCTTC.

The J gene is TRBJ2-5, the V gene TRBV7-9; 10 positions match TRBD1. CDR3 size: 16 residues. The V gene's germline CDR1 is SEHNR and CDR2 FQNEAQ (reference sequence). J was trimmed by 5 bases and V by 6 bases; bases with no gene match: 12. The CDR3: CASRAHLGTGEETQYF. CDR3 sequence (DNA): TGTGCCAGCAGAGCCCATCTTGGGACAGGGGAGGAGACCCAGTACTTC.

In DNA, the CDR3 is TGTGCCAGCAGTTTATTCCAACTAGGCACTAGCAGTCTGCCCCAGCATTTT. The encoded protein is CASSLFQLGTSSLPQHF. The rearrangement uses TRBV12-3 or TRBV12-4 and TRBJ1-5; D is ambiguous. The CDR3 consists of 17 residues. V was shortened by 2 bases and J by 9 bases, with 23 bases between the two germline ends.